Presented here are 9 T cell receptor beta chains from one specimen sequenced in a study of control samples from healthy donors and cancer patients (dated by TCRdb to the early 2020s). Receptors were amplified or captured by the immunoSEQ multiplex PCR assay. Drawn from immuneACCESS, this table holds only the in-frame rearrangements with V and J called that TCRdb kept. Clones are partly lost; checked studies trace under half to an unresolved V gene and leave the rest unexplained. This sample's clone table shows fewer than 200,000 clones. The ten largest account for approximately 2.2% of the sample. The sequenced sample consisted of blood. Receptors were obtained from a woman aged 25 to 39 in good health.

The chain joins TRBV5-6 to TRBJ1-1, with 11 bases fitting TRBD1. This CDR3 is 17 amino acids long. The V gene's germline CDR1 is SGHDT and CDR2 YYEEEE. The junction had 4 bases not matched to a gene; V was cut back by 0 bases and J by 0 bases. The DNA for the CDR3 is TGTGCCAGCAGCTTGGTGTGGACAGGGGGCATGAACACTGAAGCTTTCTTT. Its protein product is CASSLVWTGGMNTEAFF.

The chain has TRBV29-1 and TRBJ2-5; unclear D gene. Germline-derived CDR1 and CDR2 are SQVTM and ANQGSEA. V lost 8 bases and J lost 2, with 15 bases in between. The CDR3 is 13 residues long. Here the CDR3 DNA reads TGCAGCTCGATCGCCCCTAGGCAAGAGACCCAGTACTTC. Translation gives CSSIAPRQETQYF.

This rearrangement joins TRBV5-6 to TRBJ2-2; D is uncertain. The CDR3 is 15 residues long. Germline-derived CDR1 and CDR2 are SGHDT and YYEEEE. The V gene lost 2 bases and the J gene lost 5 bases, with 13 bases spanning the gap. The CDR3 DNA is TGTGCCAGCAGCTTTGGGGTTTTAGGGACCGGGGAGCTGTTTTTT. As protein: CASSFGVLGTGELFF.

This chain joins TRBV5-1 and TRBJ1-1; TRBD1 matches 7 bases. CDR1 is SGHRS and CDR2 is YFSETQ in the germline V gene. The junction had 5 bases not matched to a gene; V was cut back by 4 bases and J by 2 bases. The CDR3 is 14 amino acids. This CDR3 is CASSPGTANTEAFF. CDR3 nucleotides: TGCGCCAGCAGCCCCGGGACAGCCAACACTGAAGCTTTCTTT.

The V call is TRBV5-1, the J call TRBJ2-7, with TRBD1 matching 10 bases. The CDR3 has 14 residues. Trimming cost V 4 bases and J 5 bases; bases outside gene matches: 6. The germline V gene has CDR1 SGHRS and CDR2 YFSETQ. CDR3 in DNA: TGCGCCAGCAGCGCGGGACAGGGGATGCACGAGCAGTACTTC. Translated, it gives CASSAGQGMHEQYF.

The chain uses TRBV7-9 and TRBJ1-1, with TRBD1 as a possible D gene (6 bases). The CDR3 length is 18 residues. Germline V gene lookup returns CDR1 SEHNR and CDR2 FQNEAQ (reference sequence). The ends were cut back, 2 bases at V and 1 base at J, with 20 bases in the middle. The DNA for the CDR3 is TGTGCCAGCAGCTTATCCTCCCAGGGGCTCCTGAAGAACACTGAAGCTTTCTTT. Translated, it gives CASSLSSQGLLKNTEAFF.

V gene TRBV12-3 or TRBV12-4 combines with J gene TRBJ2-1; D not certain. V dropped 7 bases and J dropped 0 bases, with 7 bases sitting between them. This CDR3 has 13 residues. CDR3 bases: TGTGCCAGCAAAAGAAACTCCTACAATGAGCAGTTCTTC. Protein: CASKRNSYNEQFF.

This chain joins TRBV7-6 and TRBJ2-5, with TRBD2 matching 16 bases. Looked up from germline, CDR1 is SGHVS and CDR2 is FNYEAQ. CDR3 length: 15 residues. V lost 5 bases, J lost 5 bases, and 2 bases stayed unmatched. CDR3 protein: CASSGTSGGAETQYF. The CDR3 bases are TGTGCCAGCAGCGGGACTAGCGGGGGGGCGGAGACCCAGTACTTC.

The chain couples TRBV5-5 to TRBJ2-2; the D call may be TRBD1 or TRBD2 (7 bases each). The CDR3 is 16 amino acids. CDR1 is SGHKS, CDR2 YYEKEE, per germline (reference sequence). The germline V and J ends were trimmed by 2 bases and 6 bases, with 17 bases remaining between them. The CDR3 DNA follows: TGTGCCAGCAGCTTTACCCAGGGGGGACTACCCGGGGAGCTGTTTTTT. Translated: CASSFTQGGLPGELFF.